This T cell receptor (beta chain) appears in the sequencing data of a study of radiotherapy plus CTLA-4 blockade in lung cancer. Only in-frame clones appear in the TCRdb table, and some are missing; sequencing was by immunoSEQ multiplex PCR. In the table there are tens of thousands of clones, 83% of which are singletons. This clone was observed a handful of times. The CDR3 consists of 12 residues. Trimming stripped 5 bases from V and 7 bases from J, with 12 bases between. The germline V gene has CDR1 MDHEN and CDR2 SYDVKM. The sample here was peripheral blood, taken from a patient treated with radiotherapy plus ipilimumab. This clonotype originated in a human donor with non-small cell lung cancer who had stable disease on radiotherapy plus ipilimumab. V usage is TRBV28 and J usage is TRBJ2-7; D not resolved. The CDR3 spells CASSVFRNEQYF. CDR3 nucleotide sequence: TGTGCCAGCAGTGTTTTCAGAAATGAGCAGTACTTC.